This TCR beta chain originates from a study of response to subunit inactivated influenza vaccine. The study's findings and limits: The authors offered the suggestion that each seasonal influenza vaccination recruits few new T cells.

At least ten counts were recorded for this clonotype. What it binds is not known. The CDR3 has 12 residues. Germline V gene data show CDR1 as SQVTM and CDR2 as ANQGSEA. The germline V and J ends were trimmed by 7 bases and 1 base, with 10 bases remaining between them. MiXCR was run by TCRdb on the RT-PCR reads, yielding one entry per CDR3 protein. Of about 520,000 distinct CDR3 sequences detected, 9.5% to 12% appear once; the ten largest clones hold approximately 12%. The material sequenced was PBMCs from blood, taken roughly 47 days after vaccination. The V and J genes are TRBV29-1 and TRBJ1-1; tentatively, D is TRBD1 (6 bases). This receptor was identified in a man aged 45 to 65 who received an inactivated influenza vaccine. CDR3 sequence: CSGGTQNTEAFF. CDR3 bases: TGCAGCGGAGGGACACAGAACACTGAAGCTTTCTTT.